The 20 T cell receptor beta chains listed next were all sequenced from one sample in a study of identical twins. In TCRdb, the 5' RACE reads were re-called with MiXCR into one record per CDR3 protein. This table holds around 960,000 distinct CDR3 sequences, roughly an eighth found once. These data were likewise used in another study, on yellow fever vaccine responses in identical twins.

Sequences were obtained from PBMCs. The receptors stem from a woman aged 18-35 years in good health.

This clonotype was counted ten times or more. The chain has TRBV15 and TRBJ2-7, with 11 bases fitting TRBD1. This CDR3 is built from 14 residues. CDR1 and CDR2 (germline): LNHNV, YYDKDF (reference sequence). With 4 bases clipped from V and 4 bases from J, the junction kept 3 bases outside the gene matches. In nucleotides, the CDR3 is TGTGCCACCAGCACCCGGGACAGGGGGTACGAGCAGTACGTC. Amino acids: CATSTRDRGYEQYV.

This clonotype was observed at least ten times. The chain links TRBV7-8 to TRBJ2-7; TRBD1 is a possible D gene (6 bases). CDR1 SGHVS and CDR2 FQNEAQ come from the germline V gene. CDR3 size: 15 residues. V was shortened by 5 bases and J by 0 bases, with 14 bases between the two germline ends. In nucleotides, the CDR3 is TGTGCCAGCAGCCAGGGACACCTCAGCTCCTACGAGCAGTACGTC. Protein sequence: CASSQGHLSSYEQYV.

CDR3 residues: CASSYSRGTAGGSYNEQFF. CDR3 sequence (DNA): TGTGCCAGCAGTTACTCCAGGGGGACAGCGGGGGGCTCCTACAATGAGCAGTTCTTC. The rearrangement joins TRBV6-5 to TRBJ2-1; 9 bases fit TRBD2. Germline V gives CDR1 MNHEY, CDR2 SVGAGI. The CDR3 totals 19 residues. Trimming at V came to 0 bases and at J to 0 bases, leaving 9 bases not matched to a gene.

The J gene is TRBJ2-1, the V gene TRBV20-1; perhaps TRBD1 as D (5 bases). The CDR3 runs to 13 residues. Trimming took 5 bases from V and 5 from J, leaving 13 bases between them. The germline V gene has CDR1 DFQATT and CDR2 SNEGSKA (reference sequence). CDR3 loop: CSASRVDHNEQFF. The DNA for the CDR3 is TGCAGTGCTTCCAGGGTGGACCACAATGAGCAGTTCTTC.

The chain joins TRBV7-3 to TRBJ2-1; 10 bases match TRBD2. The germline CDR1 and CDR2 sequences are SGHTA and FQGTGA. The CDR3 is 17 residues long. V shed 0 bases, J shed 5 bases, and the junction held 7 bases outside the gene matches. The CDR3 here is CASSLTTLAGEHNEQFF. The CDR3 DNA reads TGTGCCAGCAGCTTAACAACGCTAGCGGGAGAACACAATGAGCAGTTCTTC.

This clonotype was seen more than once but under ten times. The CDR3 loop reads CASNSGLMQFF. The CDR3 region has the DNA TGTGCCAGCAACTCGGGACTTATGCAGTTCTTC. The chain employs TRBV2 and TRBJ2-1; possibly TRBD2 for D (6 bases). There are 11 residues in the CDR3. The germline CDR1 and CDR2 sequences are SNHLY and FYNNEI. Trimming stripped 7 bases from V and 12 bases from J, with 13 bases between. Drawing the rest from reference TRBV2 and TRBJ2-1, the complete variable domain is EPEVTQTPSHQVTQMGQEVILRCVPISNHLYFYWYRQILGQKVEFLVSFYNNEISEKSEIFDDQFSVERPDGSNFTLKIRSTKLEDSAMYFCASNSGLMQFFGPGTRLTVL.

This chain links TRBV9 with TRBJ2-1; unclear D gene. This CDR3 has 15 amino acids. The germline V and J ends were trimmed by 0 bases and 3 bases, with 10 bases remaining between them. The germline V gene encodes CDR1 SGDLS and CDR2 YYNGEE. CDR3 amino acids: CASSVAGYDYNEQFF. The CDR3, as DNA: TGTGCCAGCAGCGTAGCCGGGTACGACTACAATGAGCAGTTCTTC.

The chain uses TRBV12-3 or TRBV12-4 and TRBJ1-6; D is uncertain. Trimming took 3 bases from V and 17 from J, leaving 11 bases between them. The CDR3 runs to 11 residues. CDR3 protein: CASSFGPLIHF. As DNA, the CDR3 is TGTGCCAGCAGTTTCGGGCCCCTTATCCACTTT.

This clonotype was seen a handful of times. The chain combines TRBV9 with TRBJ2-5; 15 bases match TRBD2. Trimming removed 3 bases from V and 4 bases from J; junction bases left unmatched: 4. This CDR3 contains 16 residues. Germline V CDR1 and CDR2: SGDLS, YYNGEE. For the CDR3, the DNA is TGTGCCAGCAGCGGGACTAGCGGGGGGGCCACAGAGACCCAGTACTTC. Encoded protein: CASSGTSGGATETQYF.

This clonotype showed up many times. This chain joins TRBV12-3 or TRBV12-4 and TRBJ1-3; D is unresolved. This CDR3 has 11 residues. Between the trimmed V and J ends, which lost 7 bases and 3 bases, there was a span of 4 bases. This chain's CDR3 is CASIDGNTIYF. In DNA, the CDR3 is TGTGCCAGCATCGATGGAAACACCATATATTTT.

This clonotype was recorded a few times. This chain connects TRBV29-1 to TRBJ2-7; tentatively, D is TRBD1 (7 bases). Trimming took off 1 base at V and 4 bases at J, with 14 bases between the two ends. This CDR3 region has 14 residues. In germline, CDR1 is SQVTM, CDR2 ANQGSEA. As DNA, the CDR3 is TGCAGCGTTGAAGGGGCAGGGGGGATATACGAGCAGTACTTC. It codes for CSVEGAGGIYEQYF.

The sample holds a few counts of this clonotype. V is TRBV6-1 and J is TRBJ1-1; D is unresolved. Germline CDR1 and CDR2: MNHNS and SASEGT. Trimming removed 6 bases at V and 3 bases at J, with 17 bases between. The CDR3 totals 15 residues. The CDR3 region is CASRMTPTAHTEAFF. The CDR3 coding sequence is TGTGCCAGCAGGATGACGCCCACCGCCCACACTGAAGCTTTCTTT.

This clonotype showed up just a few times. The chain has TRBV24-1 and TRBJ2-2, with a possible D match to TRBD2 (5 bases). Per the germline V gene, CDR1 is KGHDR and CDR2 is SFDVKD. V lost 0 bases and J lost 1, with 14 bases in between. The CDR3 consists of 18 residues. CDR3 nucleotide sequence: TGTGCCACCAGTGATTTGCGAGGGTTTTCCCAGAACACCGGGGAGCTGTTTTTT. It codes for CATSDLRGFSQNTGELFF.

This clonotype was observed a handful of times. The chain couples TRBV5-4 to TRBJ2-5, with 12 positions matching TRBD2. The CDR3 covers 17 residues. V lost 2 bases to trimming and J lost 5 bases; unmatched junction nucleotides: 10. Germline V lookup: CDR1 SGHNT, CDR2 YYREEE (reference sequence). The CDR3 DNA reads as TGTGCCAGCAGCTTCATCGCCGGACTAGCGGGAAAGGAGACCCAGTACTTC. Encoded protein: CASSFIAGLAGKETQYF.

This clonotype was picked up a small number of times. V and J are TRBV20-1 and TRBJ2-1, with a weak D call TRBD2 (6 bases). This CDR3 contains 15 residues. V lost 3 bases and J lost 2, with 14 bases in between. CDR1 and CDR2 from the germline V gene are DFQATT and SNEGSKA (reference sequence). The CDR3 sequence is CSASGLTGTYNEQFF. The CDR3 nucleotides are TGCAGTGCTAGCGGACTAACGGGGACCTACAATGAGCAGTTCTTC.

In this sample, this clonotype turned up many times. The chain carries TRBV10-3 and TRBJ1-1, with TRBD1 matching 8 bases. CDR3 size: 12 residues. With 10 bases clipped from V and 7 bases from J, the junction kept 8 bases outside the gene matches. The germline V gene has CDR1 ENHRY and CDR2 SYGVKD. CDR3 residues: CATSDREDEAFF. DNA of the CDR3: TGTGCCACCTCGGACAGGGAGGATGAAGCTTTCTTT.

This clonotype occurred many times. This chain links TRBV5-1 with TRBJ2-3, with D possibly matching TRBD2 (6 bases). Germline CDR1 reads SGHRS; CDR2 reads YFSETQ. V gave up 4 bases and J gave up 5 bases, with 23 bases separating them. The CDR3 is 17 amino acids. The CDR3 loop is CASSHGDSSRWGDTQYF. The CDR3 bases are TGCGCCAGCAGCCACGGGGACTCGAGCAGGTGGGGAGATACGCAGTATTTT.

The J gene is TRBJ2-1, the V gene TRBV7-8, with D uncertain. V was pared by 0 bases and J by 0 bases, with 15 bases between. CDR1 is SGHVS, CDR2 FQNEAQ, per germline. This CDR3 region has 18 residues. In nucleotides, the CDR3 is TGTGCCAGCAGCTTAGCAAATTCGCGTCTGGGCTCCTACAATGAGCAGTTCTTC. This codes for CASSLANSRLGSYNEQFF.

This clonotype was seen only a few times. The J gene is TRBJ2-1, the V gene TRBV12-3 or TRBV12-4; TRBD2 aligns across 8 bases. The CDR3 extends over 14 amino acids. J was trimmed by 7 bases and V by 3 bases; bases with no gene match: 5. The CDR3 DNA reads as TGTGCCAGCAGTTTCTTCCGGGAGGGGAATGAGCAGTTCTTC. Translation gives CASSFFREGNEQFF.

This clonotype has a handful of counts. The genes are TRBV6-1 and TRBJ2-7; 9 nucleotides line up with TRBD2. V lost 8 bases, J lost 2 bases, and 10 bases stayed unmatched. The CDR3 runs to 15 residues. In germline, CDR1 is MNHNS, CDR2 SASEGT. The CDR3 loop is CASAPAAGGPYEQYV. The CDR3 DNA follows: TGTGCCAGCGCCCCAGCGGCGGGGGGGCCCTACGAGCAGTACGTC.